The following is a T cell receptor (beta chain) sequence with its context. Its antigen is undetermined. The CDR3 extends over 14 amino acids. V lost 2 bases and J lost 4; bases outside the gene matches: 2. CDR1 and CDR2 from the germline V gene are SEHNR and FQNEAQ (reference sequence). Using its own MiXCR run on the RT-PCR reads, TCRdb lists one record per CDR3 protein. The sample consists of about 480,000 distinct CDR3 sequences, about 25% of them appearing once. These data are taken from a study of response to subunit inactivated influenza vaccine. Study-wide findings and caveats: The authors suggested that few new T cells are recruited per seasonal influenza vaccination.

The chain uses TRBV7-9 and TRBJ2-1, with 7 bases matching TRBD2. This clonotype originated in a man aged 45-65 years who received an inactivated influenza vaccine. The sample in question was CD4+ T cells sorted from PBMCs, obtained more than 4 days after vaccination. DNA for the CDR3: TGTGCCAGCAGCTTAACAGCGGGGTACAATGAGCAGTTCTTC. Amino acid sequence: CASSLTAGYNEQFF.